Following are 5 T cell receptor beta chains from one sample sequenced in a study of patients and donors after allogeneic stem cell transplantation. A single record per CDR3 protein comes from TCRdb applying MiXCR to the RT-PCR reads. The sample contains roughly 960,000 distinct CDR3 sequences, approximately 18% of which appear only once. The sequencing input was blood, either unsorted or a sorted T cell fraction (not recorded which). All receptors derive from a human donor who was either an allogeneic HSCT recipient or a stem cell or donor lymphocyte infusion donor (not recorded which). It is not recorded whose cells these are; they may come from a transplant donor.

This clonotype was recorded a few times. The chain is built from TRBV18 and TRBJ1-5; TRBD1 might be the D (6 bases). Germline V gives CDR1 KGHSH, CDR2 LQKENI. The CDR3 consists of 16 residues. The V end lost 5 bases, the J end lost 1 base, and 15 bases lay between the germline ends. The CDR3 protein is CASSSRGLGSNQPQHF. The CDR3 region has the DNA TGTGCCAGCTCATCCAGGGGTCTGGGCAGCAATCAGCCCCAGCATTTT.

The chain has TRBV15 and TRBJ2-2; tentative D call: TRBD2 (8 bases). Germline lookup yields CDR1 LNHNV and CDR2 YYDKDF (reference sequence). The CDR3 runs to 18 residues. V shed 5 bases and J shed 2 bases, with 21 bases lying between them. Here the CDR3 reads CATSARPPGGGNTGELFF. In nucleotides, the CDR3 is TGTGCCACCAGCGCCCGCCCTCCGGGAGGGGGCAACACCGGGGAGCTGTTTTTT.

The table lists this clonotype with a few counts. The chain combines TRBV24-1 with TRBJ1-2, with D perhaps matching TRBD1 (5 bases). Germline CDR1 is KGHDR and CDR2 is SFDVKD. The CDR3 is 14 amino acids. Trimming removed 2 bases from V and 8 bases from J, with 14 bases in between. In DNA form, the CDR3 reads TGTGCCACCAGTGATTCCGGGACGGTCGGCGGCTACACCTTC. Protein: CATSDSGTVGGYTF.

This clonotype was seen only a few times. The chain combines TRBV15 with TRBJ2-2; D is unresolved. Between the trimmed V and J ends, which lost 1 base and 0 bases, there was a span of 6 bases. CDR1 is LNHNV, CDR2 YYDKDF, per germline (reference sequence). This CDR3 has 15 residues. As DNA, the CDR3 is TGTGCCACCAGCAGAGCAGCCTCGAACACCGGGGAGCTGTTTTTT. Translated, it gives CATSRAASNTGELFF.

This clonotype came up a few times. V gene TRBV27 combines with J gene TRBJ2-7; 8 positions agree with TRBD1. CDR1 and CDR2 (germline): MNHEY, SMNVEV (reference sequence). This CDR3 spans 15 amino acids. The J segment lost 4 bases and the V segment lost 5 bases, leaving 10 bases of the junction unmatched. CDR3 region: CASSPGQGNRYEQYF. The CDR3 DNA is TGTGCCAGCAGTCCCGGACAGGGAAATCGTTACGAGCAGTACTTC.